This T cell receptor (beta chain) is drawn from a study of cytomegalovirus exposure and HLA in healthy donors. This PCR relied on a set of 60 Vbeta primers and 13 Jbeta primers. Using immunoSEQ multiplex PCR, the repertoire was profiled, and TCRdb retains in-frame clones only, with some absent. Among around 190,000 clones listed, roughly 72% were seen once. V was pared by 10 bases and J by 1 base, with 8 bases of the junction left unmatched. This CDR3 contains 15 residues. From germline, CDR1 is WNHNN and CDR2 SYGVQD (reference sequence). Study findings and constraints: Associated with cytomegalovirus, according to the listing, were approximately 160 TCR beta chains.

Of note for this clone: No antigen is known for it.

The TCR was taken from a man aged 30 to 45 in good health and CMV-seronegative. The chain combines TRBV10-1 with TRBJ1-4; 8 bases fit TRBD1. Input material: PBMCs. In nucleotides, the CDR3 is TGCGCCACCGGGACAGGCATCGGAACTAATGAAAAACTGTTTTTT. Protein sequence: CATGTGIGTNEKLFF.